The 15 T cell receptor beta chains presented below share a single source sample, sequenced in a study of radiotherapy plus CTLA-4 blockade in lung cancer. Clones were sequenced by immunoSEQ multiplex PCR, and TCRdb holds only the in-frame ones, with some missing. This table has about 98,000 clones, approximately 85% appearing once. The source was peripheral blood, collected from a patient treated with radiotherapy plus ipilimumab. These TCRs come from a human donor with non-small cell lung cancer who had a partial response to radiotherapy plus ipilimumab.

The rearrangement links TRBV11-2 to TRBJ2-5; 10 bases match TRBD1. Per germline, CDR1 SGHAT and CDR2 FQNNGV. Unmatched junction bases numbered 11, after V lost 5 bases and J lost 5 bases. The CDR3 runs 16 residues. CDR3 DNA sequence: TGTGCCAGCAGCCCGACTGGGACAGGGGCTTGGGAGACCCAGTACTTC. Protein product: CASSPTGTGAWETQYF.

The chain employs TRBV2 and TRBJ1-1; perhaps TRBD1 as D (6 bases). The V gene's germline CDR1 is SNHLY and CDR2 FYNNEI. CDR3 length: 14 amino acids. Trimming pared 5 bases from V and 4 bases from J, leaving 14 bases between. CDR3 region: CASSSYREGTEAFF. The CDR3 bases are TGTGCCAGCAGTTCCTACAGGGAGGGCACTGAAGCTTTCTTT.

This chain connects TRBV6-1 to TRBJ1-1; the D gene is possibly TRBD1 (5 bases). The germline CDR1 and CDR2 sequences are MNHNS and SASEGT. The CDR3 consists of 16 residues. Trimming shortened V by 3 bases and J by 6 bases, and 20 bases separated the two germline ends. In DNA, the CDR3 is TGTGCCAGCAGTGACCAGCGGGCACGGGGGAGCCCTGAAGCTTTCTTT. Its translation is CASSDQRARGSPEAFF.

The rearrangement joins TRBV29-1 to TRBJ2-3, with 8 bases identical to TRBD2. Trimming removed 3 bases from V and 2 bases from J; junction bases left unmatched: 13. This CDR3 region has 17 residues. CDR1 SQVTM and CDR2 ANQGSEA come from the germline V gene. Here the CDR3 DNA reads TGCAGCGTTGATGCTAGCGGGCGCCTGGGCCCCACAGATACGCAGTATTTT. It translates to CSVDASGRLGPTDTQYF.

The count of this clone is one. The rearrangement joins TRBV7-3 to TRBJ2-1; 12 bases are a match to TRBD1. The CDR3 contains 18 residues. Looked up from germline, CDR1 is SGHTA and CDR2 is FQGTGA. After removal of 2 bases from V and 7 bases from J, the junction contained 12 bases not matched to a gene. CDR3: CASSLAGTGGAQQNEQFF. CDR3 coding DNA: TGTGCCAGCAGCTTAGCCGGGACAGGGGGCGCACAACAAAATGAGCAGTTCTTC. Drawing the rest from reference TRBV7-3 and TRBJ2-1, the complete variable domain is GAGVSQTPSNKVTEKGKYVELRCDPISGHTALYWYRQSLGQGPEFLIYFQGTGAADDSGLPNDRFFAVRPEGSVSTLKIQRTERGDSAVYLCASSLAGTGGAQQNEQFFGPGTRLTVL.

This chain links TRBV5-1 with TRBJ2-3; perhaps TRBD2 as D (6 bases). The CDR3 is 13 residues long. V lost 4 bases and J 6 bases, leaving 12 bases between the germline ends. From germline, CDR1 is SGHRS and CDR2 YFSETQ. The CDR3 loop is CASSRDSSDTQYF. The CDR3 nucleotides are TGCGCCAGCAGCCGGGACTCCTCGGATACGCAGTATTTT.

This CDR3 reads CATKEGTVVYEQFF. The DNA of the CDR3 is TGCGCCACCAAAGAGGGGACTGTTGTATATGAGCAGTTCTTC. The chain joins TRBV10-2 to TRBJ2-1; possibly TRBD2 for D (6 bases). The germline V gene has CDR1 WSHSY and CDR2 SAAADI. There are 14 residues in the CDR3. V was cut by 10 bases and J by 8 bases, with 21 bases left in between.

The rearrangement uses TRBV28 and TRBJ2-1, with 11 bases that match TRBD2. The CDR3 contains 16 residues. Looked up from germline, CDR1 is MDHEN and CDR2 is SYDVKM. V lost 1 base, J lost 2 bases, and 1 base stayed unmatched. The CDR3 is CASSLLAGGPYNEQFF. CDR3 nucleotides: TGTGCCAGCAGTTTATTAGCGGGAGGGCCCTACAATGAGCAGTTCTTC.

The chain uses TRBV27 and TRBJ2-1; 12 positions agree with TRBD2. With 4 bases clipped from V and 5 bases from J, the junction kept 9 bases outside the gene matches. Germline V gene lookup returns CDR1 MNHEY and CDR2 SMNVEV (reference sequence). The CDR3 extends over 17 amino acids. CDR3 protein: CASSSSPSGRAHNEQFF. In nucleotides, the CDR3 is TGTGCCAGCAGTTCCTCACCTAGCGGGAGGGCCCACAATGAGCAGTTCTTC.

The chain is built from TRBV9 and TRBJ2-5, with 13 bases identical to TRBD2. The V gene's germline CDR1 is SGDLS and CDR2 YYNGEE. This CDR3 has 18 amino acids. Losses at the gene ends were 4 bases for V and 2 bases for J; bases not matched to a gene: 11. The CDR3 coding sequence is TGTGCCAGCAGCCCCTGGACTAGCGGGAGTGTTGGGCAAGAGACCCAGTACTTC. It is translated as CASSPWTSGSVGQETQYF.

V and J are TRBV19 and TRBJ2-7; the D gene is possibly TRBD2 (6 bases). V was shortened by 9 bases and J by 4 bases, with 22 bases between the two germline ends. The CDR3 totals 15 residues. Germline-derived CDR1 and CDR2 are LNHDA and SQIVND (reference sequence). The CDR3 DNA sequence: TGTGCCAGCAAACGGAGGGTGGAGACAGCGTACGAGCAGTACTTC. This codes for CASKRRVETAYEQYF.

The genes are TRBV18 and TRBJ2-7; 12 nucleotides match TRBD2. The CDR3 runs 15 residues. Germline CDR1 is KGHSH and CDR2 is LQKENI. J gave up 5 bases and V 4 bases, and 6 bases lay outside the gene matches. CDR3 DNA: TGTGCCAGCTCACGGCCGACTAGCGGGAGAAACGAGCAGTACTTC. This encodes CASSRPTSGRNEQYF. Drawing the rest from reference TRBV18 and TRBJ2-7, the complete variable domain is NAGVMQNPRHLVRRRGQEARLRCSPMKGHSHVYWYRQLPEEGLKFMVYLQKENIIDESGMPKERFSAEFPKEGPSILRIQQVVRGDSAAYFCASSRPTSGRNEQYFGPGTRLTVT.

This clone was observed a single time. The chain joins TRBV10-3 to TRBJ1-2; the D is unclear. Trimming took off 8 bases at V and 4 bases at J, with 29 bases between the two ends. The CDR3 length is 18 residues. The germline gives CDR1 ENHRY, CDR2 SYGVKD. Here the CDR3 reads CAIATSGKGRPLGYGYTF. In DNA form, the CDR3 reads TGTGCCATCGCCACCTCGGGGAAAGGACGCCCTCTTGGCTATGGCTACACCTTC.

The CDR3 sequence: CASSDIDRAYEQYF. In nucleotides, the CDR3 is TGTGCCAGCAGTGACATAGACCGCGCCTACGAGCAGTACTTC. The chain uses TRBV6-5 and TRBJ2-7; D remains ambiguous. V was trimmed by 5 bases and J by 2 bases, leaving 13 bases between them. The CDR3 runs to 14 residues. The V gene's germline CDR1 is MNHEY and CDR2 SVGAGI.

V gene TRBV28 combines with J gene TRBJ2-6, with 9 bases aligning to TRBD2. The CDR3 sequence is 16 residues long. Germline V gives CDR1 MDHEN, CDR2 SYDVKM. Losses at the gene ends were 6 bases for V and 4 bases for J; bases not matched to a gene: 7. CDR3 coding DNA: TGTGCCAGCAGCCGCGGGGGGGATCGAGGGGCCAACGTCCTGACTTTC. This codes for CASSRGGDRGANVLTF. Full variable domain (missing parts from reference TRBV28 and TRBJ2-6): DVKVTQSSRYLVKRTGEKVFLECVQDMDHENMFWYRQDPGLGLRLIYFSYDVKMKEKGDIPEGYSVSREKKERFSLILESASTNQTSMYLCASSRGGDRGANVLTFGAGSRLTVL.